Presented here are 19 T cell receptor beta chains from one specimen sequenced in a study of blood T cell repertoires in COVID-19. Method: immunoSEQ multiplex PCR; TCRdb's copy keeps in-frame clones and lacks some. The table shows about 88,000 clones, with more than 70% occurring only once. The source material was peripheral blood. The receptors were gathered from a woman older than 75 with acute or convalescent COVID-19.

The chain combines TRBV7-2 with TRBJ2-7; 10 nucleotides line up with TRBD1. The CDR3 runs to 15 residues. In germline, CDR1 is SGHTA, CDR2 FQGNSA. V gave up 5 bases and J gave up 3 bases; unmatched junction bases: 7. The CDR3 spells CASSGDRGHYYEQYF. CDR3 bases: TGTGCCAGCAGCGGGGACAGGGGACACTACTACGAGCAGTACTTC.

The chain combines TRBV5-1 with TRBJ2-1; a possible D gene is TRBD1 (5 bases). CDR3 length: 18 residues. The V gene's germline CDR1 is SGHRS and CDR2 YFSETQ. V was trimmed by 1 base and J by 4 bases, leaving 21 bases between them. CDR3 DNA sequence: TGCGCCAGCAGCTTGACGACAGACCTTATATCCGCATACAATGAGCAGTTCTTC. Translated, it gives CASSLTTDLISAYNEQFF.

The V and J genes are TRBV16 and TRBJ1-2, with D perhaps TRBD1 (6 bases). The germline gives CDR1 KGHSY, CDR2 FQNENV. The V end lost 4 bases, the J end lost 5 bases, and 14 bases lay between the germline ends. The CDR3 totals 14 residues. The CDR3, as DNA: TGTGCCAGCAGCCCAGTTTGGGGGCAATATGGCTACACCTTC. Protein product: CASSPVWGQYGYTF.

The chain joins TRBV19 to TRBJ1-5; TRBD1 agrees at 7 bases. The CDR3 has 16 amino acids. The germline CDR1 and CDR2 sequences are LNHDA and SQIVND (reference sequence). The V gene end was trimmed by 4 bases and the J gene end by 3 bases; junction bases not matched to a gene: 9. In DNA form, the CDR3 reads TGTGCCAGTAGTACCCCGGGACAGCTTAACAATCAGCCCCAGCATTTT. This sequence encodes CASSTPGQLNNQPQHF.

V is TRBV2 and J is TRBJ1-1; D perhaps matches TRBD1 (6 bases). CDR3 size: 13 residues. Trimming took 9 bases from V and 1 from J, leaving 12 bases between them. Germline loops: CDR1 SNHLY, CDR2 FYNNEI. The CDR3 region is CASISDRNTEAFF. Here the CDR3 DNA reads TGTGCCAGTATCTCGGACAGGAACACTGAAGCTTTCTTT.

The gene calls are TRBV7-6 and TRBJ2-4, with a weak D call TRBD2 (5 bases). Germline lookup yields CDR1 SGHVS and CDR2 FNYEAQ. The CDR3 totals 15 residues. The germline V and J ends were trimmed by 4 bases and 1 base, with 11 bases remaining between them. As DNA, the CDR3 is TGTGCCAGCAGCTCGCATCCGGGGGCCAAAAACATTCAGTACTTC. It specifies CASSSHPGAKNIQYF.

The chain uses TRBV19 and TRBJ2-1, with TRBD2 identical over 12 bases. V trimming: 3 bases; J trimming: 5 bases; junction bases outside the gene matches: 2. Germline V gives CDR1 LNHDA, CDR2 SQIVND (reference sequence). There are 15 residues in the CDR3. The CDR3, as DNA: TGTGCCAGTAGTATGACTAGCGGGAGAAACAATGAGCAGTTCTTC. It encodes CASSMTSGRNNEQFF.

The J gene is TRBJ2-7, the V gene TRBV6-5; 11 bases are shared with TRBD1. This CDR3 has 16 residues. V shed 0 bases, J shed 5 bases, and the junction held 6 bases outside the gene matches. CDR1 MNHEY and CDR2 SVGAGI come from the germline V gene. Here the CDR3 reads CASSYSGGQGADEQYF. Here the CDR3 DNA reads TGTGCCAGCAGTTACTCCGGTGGACAGGGGGCCGACGAGCAGTACTTC.

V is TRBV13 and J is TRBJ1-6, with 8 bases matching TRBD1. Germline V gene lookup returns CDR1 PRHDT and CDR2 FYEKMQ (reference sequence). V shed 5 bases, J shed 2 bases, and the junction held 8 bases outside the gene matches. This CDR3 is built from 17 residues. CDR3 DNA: TGTGCCAGCAGCGAAACAGGGGGAGGTCCCTATAATTCACCCCTCCACTTT. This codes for CASSETGGGPYNSPLHF.

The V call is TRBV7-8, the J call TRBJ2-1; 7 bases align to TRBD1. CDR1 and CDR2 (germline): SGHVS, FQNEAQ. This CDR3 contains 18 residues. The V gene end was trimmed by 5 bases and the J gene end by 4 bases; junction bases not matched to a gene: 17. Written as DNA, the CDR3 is TGTGCCAGCAGCCTCGGAATGACAGGGCCGGACCTTTACAATGAGCAGTTCTTC. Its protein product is CASSLGMTGPDLYNEQFF.

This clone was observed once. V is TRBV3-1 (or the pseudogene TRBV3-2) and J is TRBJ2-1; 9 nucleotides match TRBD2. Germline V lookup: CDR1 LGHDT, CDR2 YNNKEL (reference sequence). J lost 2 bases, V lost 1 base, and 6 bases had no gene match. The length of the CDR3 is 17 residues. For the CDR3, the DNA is TGTGCCAGCAGCCAAGGGGGACTAGCCGGAACCTACAATGAGCAGTTCTTC. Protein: CASSQGGLAGTYNEQFF.

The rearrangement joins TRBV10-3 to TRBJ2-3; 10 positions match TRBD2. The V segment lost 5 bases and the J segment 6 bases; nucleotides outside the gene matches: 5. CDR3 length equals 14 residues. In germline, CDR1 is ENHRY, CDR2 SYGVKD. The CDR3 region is CAISSAGGDDTQYF. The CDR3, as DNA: TGTGCCATCAGTTCAGCGGGAGGGGATGATACGCAGTATTTT.

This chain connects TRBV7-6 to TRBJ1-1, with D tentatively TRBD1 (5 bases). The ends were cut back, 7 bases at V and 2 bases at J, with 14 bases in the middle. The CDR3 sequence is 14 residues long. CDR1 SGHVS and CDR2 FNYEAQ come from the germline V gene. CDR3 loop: CASTLGGDNTEAFF. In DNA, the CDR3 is TGTGCCAGCACCCTTGGGGGGGATAACACTGAAGCTTTCTTT. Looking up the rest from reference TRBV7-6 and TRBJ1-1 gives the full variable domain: GAGVSQSPRYKVTKRGQDVALRCDPISGHVSLYWYRQALGQGPEFLTYFNYEAQQDKSGLPNDRFSAERPEGSISTLTIQRTEQRDSAMYRCASTLGGDNTEAFFGQGTRLTVV.

The CDR3: CASSLVAGDTGELFF. The CDR3, as DNA: TGTGCCAGCTCCCTGGTAGCGGGAGACACCGGGGAGCTGTTTTTT. This chain links TRBV18 with TRBJ2-2; 9 bases map to TRBD2. V trimming: 6 bases; J trimming: 3 bases; junction bases outside the gene matches: 5. The CDR3 length is 15 residues. CDR1 is KGHSH, CDR2 LQKENI, per germline.

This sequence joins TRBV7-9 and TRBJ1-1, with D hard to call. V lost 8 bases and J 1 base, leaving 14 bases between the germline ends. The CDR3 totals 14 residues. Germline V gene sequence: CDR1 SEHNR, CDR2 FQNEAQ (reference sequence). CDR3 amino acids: CASVKNSGNTEAFF. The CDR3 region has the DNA TGTGCCAGCGTTAAAAACTCGGGGAACACTGAAGCTTTCTTT.

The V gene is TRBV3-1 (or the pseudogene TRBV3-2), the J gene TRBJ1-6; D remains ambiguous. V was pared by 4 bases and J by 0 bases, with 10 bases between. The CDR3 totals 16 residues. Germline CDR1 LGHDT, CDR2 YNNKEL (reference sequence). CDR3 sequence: CASSLWESSYNSPLHF. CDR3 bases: TGTGCCAGCAGCCTTTGGGAGAGCTCCTATAATTCACCCCTCCACTTT.

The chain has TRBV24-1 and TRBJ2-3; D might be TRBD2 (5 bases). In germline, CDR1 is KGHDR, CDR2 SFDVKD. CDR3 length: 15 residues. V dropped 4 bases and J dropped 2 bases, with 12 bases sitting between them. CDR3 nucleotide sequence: TGTGCCACCAGTGACGGTGGACTCTACACAGATACGCAGTATTTT. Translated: CATSDGGLYTDTQYF.

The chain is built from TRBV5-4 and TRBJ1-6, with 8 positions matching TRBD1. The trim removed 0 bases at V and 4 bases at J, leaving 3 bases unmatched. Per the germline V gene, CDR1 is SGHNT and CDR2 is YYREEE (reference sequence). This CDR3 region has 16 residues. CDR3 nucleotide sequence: TGTGCCAGCAGCTTGGCGCAGGGGGCTTATAATTCACCCCTCCACTTT. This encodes CASSLAQGAYNSPLHF.

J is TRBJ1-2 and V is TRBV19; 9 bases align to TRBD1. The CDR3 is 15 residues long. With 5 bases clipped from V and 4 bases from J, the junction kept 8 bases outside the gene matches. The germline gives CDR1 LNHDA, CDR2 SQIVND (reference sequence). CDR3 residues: CASSDTGGPSYGYTF. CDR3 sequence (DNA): TGTGCCAGTAGTGATACAGGGGGCCCCTCCTATGGCTACACCTTC. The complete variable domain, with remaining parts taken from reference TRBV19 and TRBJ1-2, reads DGGITQSPKYLFRKEGQNVTLSCEQNLNHDAMYWYRQDPGQGLRLIYYSQIVNDFQKGDIAEGYSVSREKKESFPLTVTSAQKNPTAFYLCASSDTGGPSYGYTFGSGTRLTVV.